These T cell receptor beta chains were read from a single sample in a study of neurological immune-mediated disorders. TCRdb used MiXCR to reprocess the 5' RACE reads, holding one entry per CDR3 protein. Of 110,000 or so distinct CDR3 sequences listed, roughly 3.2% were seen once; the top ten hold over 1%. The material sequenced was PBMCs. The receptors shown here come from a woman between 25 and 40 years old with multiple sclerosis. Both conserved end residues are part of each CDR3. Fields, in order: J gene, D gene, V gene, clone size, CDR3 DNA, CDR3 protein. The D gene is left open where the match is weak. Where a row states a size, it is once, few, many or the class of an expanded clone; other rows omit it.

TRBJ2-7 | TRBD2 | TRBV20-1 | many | TGCAGTGCGAGAGTCGATAGCGGGGGGACGGTTCGCGAGCAGTACTTC | CSARVDSGGTVREQYF
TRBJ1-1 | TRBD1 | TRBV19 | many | TGTGCCAGTAGTATAGGAGGGACAGCGAACACTGAAGCTTTCTTT | CASSIGGTANTEAFF
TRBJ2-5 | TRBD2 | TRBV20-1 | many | TGCAGTGCTAGACCATTTGCGGGGGGGCTTGAGCAAGAGACCCAGTACTTC | CSARPFAGGLEQETQYF
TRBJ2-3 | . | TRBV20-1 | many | TGCAGTGCTAGAACCAGCACAGATACGCAGTATTTT | CSARTSTDTQYF
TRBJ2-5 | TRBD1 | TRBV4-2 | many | TGTGCCAGCAGCCGACAGGGGACTGTGGAGACCCAGTACTTC | CASSRQGTVETQYF
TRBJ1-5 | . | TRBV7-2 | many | TGTGCCACTAACGACGGACACAATCAGCCCCAGCATTTT | CATNDGHNQPQHF
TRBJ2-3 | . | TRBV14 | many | TGTGCCAGCAGCCAAGGTTCCCTAGCTGTAGATACGCAGTATTTT | CASSQGSLAVDTQYF
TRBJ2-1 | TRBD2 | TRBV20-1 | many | TGCAGTGCTAGCGAGACGGGAGGCGTTGAGCAGTTCTTC | CSASETGGVEQFF
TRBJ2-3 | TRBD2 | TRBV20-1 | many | TGCAGTGCTGGACTAGCGGGCACAGATACGCAGTATTTT | CSAGLAGTDTQYF
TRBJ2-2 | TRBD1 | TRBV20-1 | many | TGCAGTGCGCCGGGACAGTTCGACGGGGAGCTGTTTTTT | CSAPGQFDGELFF
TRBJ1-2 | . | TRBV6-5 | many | TGTGCCACCAAAACGCCCGGCCCTGGCTACACCTTC | CATKTPGPGYTF
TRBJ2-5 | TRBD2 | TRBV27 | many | TGTGCCAGCAGGGGAAAAGCGGGAGGGCCGAGAGAGACCCAGTACTTC | CASRGKAGGPRETQYF
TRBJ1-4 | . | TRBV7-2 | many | TGTGCCAGCAGCTTAGAAAGAGCAACTAATGAAAAACTGTTTTTT | CASSLERATNEKLFF
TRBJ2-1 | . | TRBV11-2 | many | TGTGCCAGCAGCTTAGGCCGGGCCGAGGTGGATGAGCAGTTCTTC | CASSLGRAEVDEQFF
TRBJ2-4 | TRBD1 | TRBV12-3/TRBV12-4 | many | TGTGCCAGCGGGAGGGGACAGGGGTCCAAAAACATTCAGTACTTC | CASGRGQGSKNIQYF
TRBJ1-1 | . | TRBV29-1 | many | TGCAGCGTTGATAAGAGTCTATATGAAGCTTTCTTT | CSVDKSLYEAFF
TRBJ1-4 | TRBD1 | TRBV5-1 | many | TGCGCCAGCCGGACAGGAACTAATGAAAAACTGTTTTTT | CASRTGTNEKLFF
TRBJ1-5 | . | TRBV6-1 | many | TGTGCCAGCAGTGAAGTTGATAGCAATCAGCCCCAGCATTTT | CASSEVDSNQPQHF
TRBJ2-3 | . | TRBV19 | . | TGTGCCAGCTCTCCGCCGATGACTGCAGATACGCAGTATTTT | CASSPPMTADTQYF
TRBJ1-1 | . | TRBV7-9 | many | TGTGCCAGCAATCTAGGCGAGGGTGTTACTGAAGCTTTCTTT | CASNLGEGVTEAFF
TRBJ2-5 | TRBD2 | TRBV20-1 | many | TGCAGTGCTCAGAACAAGCGGGGGGGCCTGGGGACCCAGTACTTC | CSAQNKRGGLGTQYF
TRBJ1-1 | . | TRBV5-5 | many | TGTGCCAGCAGCTTGGGGTTCCAGAACACTGAAGCTTTCTTT | CASSLGFQNTEAFF
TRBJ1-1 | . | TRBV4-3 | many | TGCGCCAGCAGCCAAGTTAGGGGGAGCACTGAAGCTTTCTTT | CASSQVRGSTEAFF
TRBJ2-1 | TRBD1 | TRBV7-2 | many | TGTGCCAGCAGCTTGGCCCGGGGACAGGGAATTGAGCAGTTCTTC | CASSLARGQGIEQFF
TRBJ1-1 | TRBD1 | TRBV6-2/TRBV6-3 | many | TGTGCCAGCAGTTACTGGACAGGGCCTGGTGAAGCTTTCTTT | CASSYWTGPGEAFF
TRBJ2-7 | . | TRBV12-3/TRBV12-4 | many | TGTGCCAGCAGTCTAAGCCAGGGCAGGTCCTACGAGCAGTACTTC | CASSLSQGRSYEQYF
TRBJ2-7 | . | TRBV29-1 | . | TGCAGCGTTGAAGGGGGAGCCTACTACGAGCAGTACTTC | CSVEGGAYYEQYF
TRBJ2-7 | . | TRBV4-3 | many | TGCGCCAGCAGCCAAGGCAGGGACCCCCTAACCTACGAGCAGTACTTC | CASSQGRDPLTYEQYF
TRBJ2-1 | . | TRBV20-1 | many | TGCAGTGCAAACCGGGGGAGCTCCTACAATGAGCAGTTCTTC | CSANRGSSYNEQFF
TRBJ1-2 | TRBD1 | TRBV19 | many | TGTGCCAGTAGTTTTGACAGGGATAACTATGGCTACACCTTC | CASSFDRDNYGYTF
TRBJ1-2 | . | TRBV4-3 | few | TGCGCCAGCAGCCAGTTCTCGCCGGGAACTAACTATGGCTACACCTTC | CASSQFSPGTNYGYTF
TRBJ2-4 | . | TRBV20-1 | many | TGCAGCCTTAACAGGGAAAACATTCAGTACTTC | CSLNRENIQYF
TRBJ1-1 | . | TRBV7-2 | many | TGTGCCAGCAGCCCGCCTGGGCGTGTCACTGAAGCTTTCTTT | CASSPPGRVTEAFF
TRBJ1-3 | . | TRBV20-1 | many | TGCAGTGCCCTTGGCCCCGGACGGCCTTTCTCTGGAAACACCATATATTTT | CSALGPGRPFSGNTIYF
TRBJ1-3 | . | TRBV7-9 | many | TGTGCCAGCAGCCCGATGGAACAGGGCAACACCATATATTTT | CASSPMEQGNTIYF
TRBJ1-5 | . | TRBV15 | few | TGTGCCACCAGCATCCTCCGGAGCAATCAGCCCCAGCATTTT | CATSILRSNQPQHF
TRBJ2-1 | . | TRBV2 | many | TGTGCCAGCAGTGAAGGGCTAGCGCTTCCAACAAGTGAGCAGTTCTTC | CASSEGLALPTSEQFF
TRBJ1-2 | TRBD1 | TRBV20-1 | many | TGCAGTGCTACGCTACCGACAGGGAACGGTGGCTACACCTTC | CSATLPTGNGGYTF
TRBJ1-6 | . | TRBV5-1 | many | TGCGCCAGCAGCCCGACAGCTGATTCACCCCTCCACTTT | CASSPTADSPLHF
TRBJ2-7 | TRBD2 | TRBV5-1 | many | TGCGCCAGCAGTAGTTTGCGGGGGGCGCAATACGAGCAGTACTTC | CASSSLRGAQYEQYF
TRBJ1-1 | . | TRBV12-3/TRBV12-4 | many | TGTGCCAGCAGACCGACAGGTTTGAACACTGAAGCTTTCTTT | CASRPTGLNTEAFF
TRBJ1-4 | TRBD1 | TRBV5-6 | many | TGTGCCAGCAGTTCGGACAGGGGGCGCATATATGAAAAACTGTTTTTT | CASSSDRGRIYEKLFF
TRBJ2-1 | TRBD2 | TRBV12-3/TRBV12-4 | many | TGTGCCAGCAGTCCCCCGGGAGCGGGGGATCTGAATGAGCAGTTCTTC | CASSPPGAGDLNEQFF
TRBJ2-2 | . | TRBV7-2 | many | TGTGCCAGCAGCTTACTCTCGCTTAGTACCGGGGAGCTGTTTTTT | CASSLLSLSTGELFF
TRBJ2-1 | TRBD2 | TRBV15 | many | TGTGCCACCAGCAGGGGATTGCCGGGAGGGCCCTACAATGAGCAGTTCTTC | CATSRGLPGGPYNEQFF
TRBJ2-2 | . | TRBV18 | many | TGTGCCAGCTACAGTTTGGAGAACACCGGGGAGCTGTTTTTT | CASYSLENTGELFF
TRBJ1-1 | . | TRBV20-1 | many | TGCAGGGGACTAGGGGGGGCGGAGGTGAACACTGAAGCTTTCTTT | CRGLGGAEVNTEAFF
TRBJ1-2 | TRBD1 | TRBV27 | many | TGTGCCAGCACCTCGACAGGGGACTATGGCTACACCTTC | CASTSTGDYGYTF
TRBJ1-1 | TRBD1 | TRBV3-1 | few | TGTGCCAGCAGCCAAGGGACAGGGGGCTTGGGGACTGAAGCTTTCTTT | CASSQGTGGLGTEAFF
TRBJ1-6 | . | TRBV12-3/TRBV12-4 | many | TGTGCCAGCACTCAAGGAGGGAATTCACCCCTCCACTTT | CASTQGGNSPLHF
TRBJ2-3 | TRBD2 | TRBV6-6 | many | TGTGCCAGCAGTTACCTAGCGGGAGTTCCAGATACGCAGTATTTT | CASSYLAGVPDTQYF